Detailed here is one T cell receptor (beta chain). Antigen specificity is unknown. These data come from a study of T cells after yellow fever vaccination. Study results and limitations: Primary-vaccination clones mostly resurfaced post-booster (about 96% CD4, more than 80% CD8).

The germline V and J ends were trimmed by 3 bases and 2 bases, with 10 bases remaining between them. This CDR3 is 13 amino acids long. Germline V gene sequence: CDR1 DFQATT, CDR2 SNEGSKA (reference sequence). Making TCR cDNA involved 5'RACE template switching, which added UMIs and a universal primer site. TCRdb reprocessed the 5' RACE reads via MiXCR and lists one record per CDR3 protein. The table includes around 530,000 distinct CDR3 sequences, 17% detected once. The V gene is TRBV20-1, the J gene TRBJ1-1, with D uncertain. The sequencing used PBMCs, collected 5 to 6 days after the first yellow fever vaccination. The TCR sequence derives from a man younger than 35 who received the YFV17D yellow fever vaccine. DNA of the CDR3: TGCAGTGCTAGGGGGAACAGCAACACTGAAGCTTTCTTT. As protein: CSARGNSNTEAFF.